Presented here are 17 T cell receptor beta chains from one specimen sequenced in a study of tumor-infiltrating lymphocytes in primary liver carcinoma. Synthesis of TCR beta cDNA was carried out from around 540 ng total RNA with a constant-region primer. ARM-PCR, slightly modified, supplied the TCR beta libraries through three nested multiplex PCR rounds. The study ran its first two PCR rounds for around 10 cycles each, using TRBV1-TRBV30 forward primers and a C-beta reverse primer. TCRdb itself ran the multiplex PCR reads through MiXCR, one entry per CDR3 protein. The table lists tens of thousands of distinct CDR3 sequences, around 73% of them singletons. Total RNA and DNA came together from around 20-30 mg of bulk tissue without cell sorting. Specimen: liver tumor tissue from sampling region 5. The subset denotes: tumor region T5, tumor centre. The receptor set was obtained from a man between 40 and 49 years old with primary liver carcinoma and hepatitis B virus infection.

As to this clonotype: Mismatch with germline at one junction end may stem from a read error. The CDR3 sequence is CVSSYSDGSYKQYF. CDR3 nucleotide sequence: TGTGTCAGCAGTTACTCAGACGGGAGTTACAAGCAGTACTTC. V usage is TRBV6-2 or TRBV6-3 and J usage is TRBJ2-7; maybe TRBD2 (6 bases). In germline, CDR1 is MNHEY, CDR2 SVGEGT. The CDR3 has 14 residues.

By frequency in the sample, this clonotype is medium-sized. The chain uses TRBV4-3 and TRBJ1-2; D is ambiguous. The length of the CDR3 is 13 residues. Trimming took 0 bases from V and 8 from J, leaving 10 bases between them. Germline CDR1 is LGHNA and CDR2 is YSLEER. The CDR3 DNA reads TGCGCCAGCAGCCAAGATGTATCTTGGGGCTACACCTTC. Encoded protein: CASSQDVSWGYTF.

As concerns this clonotype: At one end, the junction sequence differs from germline, possibly due to a read error. This sequence joins TRBV11-2 and TRBJ2-5; 9 nucleotides align to TRBD1. The germline V gene encodes CDR1 SGHAT and CDR2 FQNNGV. The CDR3 spans 15 residues. CDR3 residues: CVGSSGQGSQETHYF. In nucleotides, the CDR3 is TGTGTCGGCAGCTCGGGACAGGGATCCCAAGAGACCCATTACTTC.

For this clonotype: This may come from a read error, since a much larger clone is one base off. The rearrangement joins TRBV6-4 to TRBJ2-6; D not certain. CDR1 MRHNA and CDR2 SNTAGT come from the germline V gene. The CDR3 has 14 residues. The V gene lost 2 bases and the J gene lost 2 bases, with 4 bases spanning the gap. The CDR3 DNA reads as TGTGCCAGCAGTGACAACCCTGGGGCCAACGTCCTGACTTTC. The encoded protein is CASSDNPGANVLTF.

For this clonotype: The junction does not match germline at one end; this may be a read error. V and J are TRBV29-1 and TRBJ2-1; D is unclear. Germline CDR1 reads SQVTM; CDR2 reads ANQGSEA. CDR3 length: 11 residues. The DNA of the CDR3 is TGCAGCGTCGAAGATGGAGCTGAGCAGTTCTTC. The encoded protein is CSVEDGAEQFF.

The chain uses TRBV11-2 and TRBJ2-7; TRBD2 matches 11 bases. After removal of 3 bases from V and 5 bases from J, the junction contained 21 bases not matched to a gene. The length of the CDR3 is 20 residues. CDR1 SGHAT and CDR2 FQNNGV come from the germline V gene. The CDR3 region is CASSLRVGRTSGLSTHEQYF. The CDR3 DNA follows: TGTGCCAGCAGCTTGAGGGTGGGGAGGACTAGCGGGCTCAGCACCCACGAGCAGTACTTC. Drawing the rest from reference TRBV11-2 and TRBJ2-7, the complete variable domain is EAGVAQSPRYKIIEKRQSVAFWCNPISGHATLYWYQQILGQGPKLLIQFQNNGVVDDSQLPKDRFSAERLKGVDSTLKIQPAKLEDSAVYLCASSLRVGRTSGLSTHEQYFGPGTRLTVT.

Concerning this clonotype: A junction boundary mismatches the germline segment, possibly from a read error. This chain connects TRBV4-2 to TRBJ2-5; no firm D call. CDR3 length: 15 residues. The germline gives CDR1 LGHNA, CDR2 YNFKEQ. The CDR3, as DNA: TGTACCAGCAGCCAAGACCTGGGATCGGTGGAGACTCAGTACTTT. It translates to CTSSQDLGSVETQYF.

As to this clonotype: A read error may account for a junction end that differs from germline. The genes are TRBV4-1 and TRBJ2-1, with D perhaps TRBD2 (5 bases). Per germline, CDR1 MGHRA and CDR2 YSYEKL. There are 17 residues in the CDR3. The CDR3 protein is CVSSQELEVPPCNEQFF. In nucleotides, the CDR3 is TGCGTCAGCAGCCAGGAACTGGAGGTACCTCCCTGCAATGAGCAGTTCTTC.

In the case of this clonotype: One end of the junction is discordant with germline, which a read error may explain. The gene calls are TRBV11-2 and TRBJ2-5; D gene ambiguous. The CDR3 runs 15 residues. Germline V lookup: CDR1 SGHAT, CDR2 FQNNGV. CDR3 DNA sequence: TGTGCTAGCAGCCCCGTCGGGCTATTCTCAGAGACCCAGTACTTC. Amino acid sequence: CASSPVGLFSETQYF.

Points on this clonotype: One end of the junction fails to match germline, which may point to a read error. The chain carries TRBV11-1 and TRBJ1-6, with D possibly TRBD1 on 5 matching bases. There are 13 residues in the CDR3. Germline V gene sequence: CDR1 SGHAT, CDR2 FQDESV (reference sequence). The DNA for the CDR3 is TGTGAGAGCAGCCGGACACTGCTTTCACGCCTCCACTTT. Translating it yields CESSRTLLSRLHF.

Concerning this clonotype: The junction does not match germline at one end; this may be a read error. V usage is TRBV6-2 or TRBV6-3 and J usage is TRBJ2-1; no clear D. The CDR3 sequence is 14 residues long. Germline V gene lookup returns CDR1 MNHEY and CDR2 SVGEGT. The CDR3 nucleotides are TGTGCCAGCAGCTACCTGATAGTTGGAAATGGGCAGTTATTC. It yields the protein CASSYLIVGNGQLF.

Comment on this clonotype: A junction end diverges from the germline sequence, so it may reflect a read error. The V call is TRBV29-1, the J call TRBJ1-1, with D possibly matching TRBD1 (5 bases). CDR3 size: 13 residues. Germline CDR1 is SQVTM and CDR2 is ANQGSEA. The CDR3 protein is CGVLIQVNTKAFF. CDR3 in DNA: TGCGGCGTTCTTATACAGGTGAACACTAAAGCTTTCTTT.

The chain links TRBV29-1 to TRBJ1-5; D is undetermined. CDR1 and CDR2 (germline): SQVTM, ANQGSEA. Trimming took off 4 bases at V and 7 bases at J, with 14 bases between the two ends. This CDR3 is 13 amino acids long. CDR3 loop: CSVVWTPGQPQHF. The CDR3, as DNA: TGCAGCGTTGTGTGGACTCCAGGACAGCCCCAGCATTTT.

This clonotype was found once. This sequence joins TRBV4-2 and TRBJ1-5; D might be TRBD1 (5 bases). The germline gives CDR1 LGHNA, CDR2 YNFKEQ. Trimming stripped 0 bases from V and 10 bases from J, with 25 bases between. The CDR3 runs 18 residues. CDR3 in amino acids: CASSQDRIGGTPRQPQHF. The CDR3 nucleotides are TGTGCCAGCAGCCAAGATAGAATTGGTGGGACCCCCAGGCAACCCCAGCATTTT.

Points on this clonotype: A junction end diverges from the germline sequence, so it may reflect a read error. V gene TRBV29-1 combines with J gene TRBJ1-2, with D possibly matching TRBD1 (6 bases). CDR1 SQVTM and CDR2 ANQGSEA come from the germline V gene. The CDR3 is 14 amino acids. The CDR3 DNA sequence: TGCAGCGTTACACTTGACAGGTACTACAATGGCTACATCTTC. It is translated as CSVTLDRYYNGYIF. The full variable domain, in which reference TRBV29-1 and TRBJ1-2 provide the parts outside the CDR3, is SAVISQKPSRDICQRGTSLTIQCQVDSQVTMMFWYRQQPGQSLTLIATANQGSEATYESGFVIDKFPISRPNLTFSTLTVSNMSPEDSSIYLCSVTLDRYYNGYIFGSGTRLTVV.

The rearrangement uses TRBV30 and TRBJ1-1; D remains ambiguous. Trimming pared 4 bases from V and 5 bases from J, leaving 14 bases between. The CDR3 extends over 13 amino acids. Germline lookup yields CDR1 GTSNPN and CDR2 SVGIG (reference sequence). For the CDR3, the DNA is TGTGCCTGGAATGCGGATAGGTGGACTGAAGCTTTCTTT. Amino acid sequence: CAWNADRWTEAFF.

Details on this clonotype: The final CDR3 position lacks the conserved phenylalanine or tryptophan, pointing to a likely read error. This chain joins TRBV11-1 and TRBJ2-1, with D possibly TRBD2 on 5 matching bases. The CDR3 runs 16 residues. The germline V gene has CDR1 SGHAT and CDR2 FQDESV (reference sequence). The chain's CDR3 is CASSPWVADSCNEQFL. The CDR3 DNA sequence: TGTGCCAGCAGCCCCTGGGTGGCGGACTCCTGCAATGAGCAGTTCCTC.